This is a list of T cell receptor beta chains from one sample in a study of blood T cell repertoires in COVID-19. The data were produced by immunoSEQ multiplex PCR, yet TCRdb's version contains in-frame clones alone and is incomplete. The data show fewer than 350,000 clones, roughly 89% seen once. The sample comprised PBMCs or T cells enriched from blood (not recorded which). All receptors derive from a middle-aged woman who had recovered from COVID-19. Each CDR3 is given with its conserved first and last residue. The D gene is left open where the match is weak. The size of a clone is reported for some rows only, either as once, few or many, or as a class for expanded clones.

>TRBV28|TRBJ1-5|few|14|.
CASSSPGANQPQHF
TGTGCCAGCAGTTCACCGGGAGCTAATCAGCCCCAGCATTTT
>TRBV4-1|TRBJ2-2|.|14|TRBD1
CASSLTGTTGELFF
TGCGCCAGCAGCCTGACAGGGACCACCGGGGAGCTGTTTTTT
>TRBV4-3|TRBJ1-5|once|18|TRBD1
CASSPPHRGPYSNQPQHF
TGCGCCAGCAGCCCCCCTCACAGGGGCCCCTATAGCAATCAGCCCCAGCATTTT
>TRBV7-3|TRBJ2-5|.|13|.
CASSLINYGTQYF
TGTGCCAGCAGCTTAATTAACTATGGGACCCAGTACTTC
>TRBV19|TRBJ2-5|.|13|.
CASSPSREETQYF
TGTGCCAGTAGCCCTAGTAGAGAAGAGACCCAGTACTTC
>TRBV7-6|TRBJ2-5|.|13|.
CASSWGRRETQYF
TGTGCCAGCAGCTGGGGCAGAAGGGAGACCCAGTACTTC
>TRBV4-1|TRBJ2-4|.|19|.
CASSQRGGDSGLVKNIQYF
TGCGCCAGCAGCCAACGGGGTGGGGATAGCGGTTTGGTCAAAAACATTCAGTACTTC
>TRBV7-8|TRBJ2-1|.|19|.
CASSFRGSDVRISYNEQFF
TGTGCCAGCAGCTTCCGGGGGAGTGATGTCCGAATCTCCTACAATGAGCAGTTCTTC
>TRBV7-3|TRBJ2-5|.|15|.
CASSPYPSNQETQYF
TGTGCCAGCAGCCCCTATCCTAGCAACCAAGAGACCCAGTACTTC
>TRBV19|TRBJ1-5|.|14|.
CASSRGSPDQPQHF
TGTGCCAGTAGCCGGGGATCTCCGGATCAGCCCCAGCATTTT
>TRBV28|TRBJ2-1|.|21|TRBD2
CASSPGLAGATPRGIYNEQFF
TGTGCCAGCAGCCCGGGACTAGCGGGCGCCACGCCACGGGGGATCTACAATGAGCAGTTCTTC
>TRBV27|TRBJ1-6|.|14|.
CASTRGGSSSPLHF
TGTGCCAGCACCCGCGGGGGCTCTAGTTCACCCCTCCACTTT
>TRBV5-1|TRBJ2-2|few|15|.
CASSYSTGDTGELFF
TGCGCCAGCAGCTACTCGACAGGAGACACCGGGGAGCTGTTTTTT
>TRBV3-1/TRBV3-2|TRBJ1-3|.|15|.
CASSQAGREGNTIYF
TGTGCCAGCAGCCAAGCAGGGAGGGAGGGAAACACCATATATTTT
>TRBV9|TRBJ2-1|.|15|TRBD2
CASSSTSGLYNEQFF
TGTGCCAGCAGCTCGACTAGCGGACTTTACAATGAGCAGTTCTTC
>TRBV10-3|TRBJ2-7|few|13|.
CAISDEESYEQYF
TGTGCCATCAGTGACGAGGAAAGCTACGAGCAGTACTTC
>TRBV11-3|TRBJ2-1|.|15|.
CASSLSMGGHNEQFF
TGTGCCAGCAGCTTAAGCATGGGGGGACACAATGAGCAGTTCTTC
>TRBV7-2|TRBJ1-2|.|16|TRBD1
CASSLALDRGGYGYTF
TGTGCCAGCAGCTTAGCCCTCGACAGGGGAGGCTATGGCTACACCTTC
>TRBV4-2|TRBJ2-1|.|13|.
CASSQALEWEQFF
TGTGCCAGCAGCCAAGCCCTGGAGTGGGAGCAGTTCTTC
>TRBV19|TRBJ2-1|once|15|TRBD2
CASSRSGRGDNEQFF
TGTGCCAGTAGCCGTAGCGGGAGAGGGGACAATGAGCAGTTCTTC
>TRBV7-2|TRBJ2-5|.|14|TRBD2
CASSQRGVQETQYF
TGTGCCAGCAGCCAACGGGGGGTTCAAGAGACCCAGTACTTC
>TRBV11-2|TRBJ1-6|.|15|TRBD1
CASSHYRDRASPLHF
TGTGCCAGCAGCCACTACCGGGACAGGGCTTCACCCCTCCACTTT
>TRBV28|TRBJ1-5|.|15|TRBD1
CASSSRGAGNQPQHF
TGTGCCAGCTCCTCCAGGGGGGCGGGCAATCAGCCCCAGCATTTT
>TRBV25-1|TRBJ2-3|few|15|.
CASSALWGGTDTQYF
TGTGCCAGCAGTGCTCTTTGGGGGGGCACAGATACGCAGTATTTT
>TRBV28|TRBJ1-2|few|15|TRBD1
CASSLRRTGSYGYTF
TGTGCCAGCAGTTTACGTCGGACAGGGAGCTATGGCTACACCTTC
>TRBV20-1|TRBJ2-3|few|11|.
CSANKHDTQYF
TGCAGTGCCAATAAACACGATACGCAGTATTTT
>TRBV28|TRBJ2-7|.|17|.
CASSSPWSGQGGYEQYF
TGTGCCAGCAGTTCCCCCTGGTCAGGTCAGGGCGGCTACGAGCAGTACTTC
>TRBV24-1|TRBJ2-1|.|16|TRBD1
CATSDPRDRGNNEQFF
TGTGCCACCAGTGACCCACGGGACAGGGGGAACAATGAGCAGTTCTTC
>TRBV30|TRBJ2-1|.|15|TRBD2
CAWSPGLAEYNEQFF
TGTGCCTGGAGCCCGGGACTAGCGGAATACAATGAGCAGTTCTTC
>TRBV12-2|TRBJ2-5|.|17|.
CASRLARLAARGETQYF
TGTGCAAGTCGCTTAGCGCGGCTAGCAGCTCGAGGCGAGACCCAGTACTTC
>TRBV19|TRBJ1-2|.|14|TRBD1
CATTRDRTNYGYTF
TGTGCCACCACCAGGGACAGAACTAACTATGGCTACACCTTC
>TRBV19|TRBJ2-7|.|14|TRBD1
CASREQGGSYEQYF
TGTGCCAGTAGGGAACAGGGGGGCTCCTACGAGCAGTACTTC
>TRBV5-1|TRBJ2-1|.|13|.
CASSLGGGDEQFF
TGCGCCAGCAGCTTGGGTGGGGGCGATGAGCAGTTCTTC
>TRBV3-1/TRBV3-2|TRBJ2-7|.|14|.
CASSQEGRVYEQYF
TGTGCCAGCAGCCAAGAGGGCAGGGTCTACGAGCAGTACTTC
>TRBV11-1|TRBJ2-2|.|15|.
CASSLVMGEFGELFF
TGTGCCAGCAGCTTAGTGATGGGAGAATTCGGCGAGCTGTTTTTT
>TRBV6-1|TRBJ1-1|.|12|.
CASSEARSFAFF
TGTGCCAGCAGTGAAGCGCGGTCCTTCGCTTTCTTT
>TRBV7-2|TRBJ1-4|.|13|.
CASSSRGGEKLFF
TGTGCCAGCAGCTCCCGGGGTGGAGAAAAACTGTTTTTT
>TRBV9|TRBJ2-1|.|15|TRBD2
CASSPSGTSYNEQFF
TGTGCCAGCAGCCCCAGCGGGACGTCCTACAATGAGCAGTTCTTC
>TRBV19|TRBJ2-3|.|12|TRBD2
CASSASGSMQYF
TGTGCCAGTAGTGCAAGCGGGAGCATGCAGTATTTT
>TRBV5-1|TRBJ2-1|few|16|TRBD2
CASSLGPAGGEDEQFF
TGCGCCAGCAGCTTGGGGCCAGCGGGAGGCGAGGATGAGCAGTTCTTC
>TRBV18|TRBJ2-6|.|15|TRBD1
CASSPDRAGANVLTF
TGTGCCAGCTCTCCCGACAGGGCTGGGGCCAACGTCCTGACTTTC
>TRBV11-2|TRBJ2-3|.|13|.
CASSPTYTDTQYF
TGTGCCAGCAGCCCTACGTACACAGATACGCAGTATTTT
>TRBV4-2|TRBJ2-4|.|17|.
CASSQDSGSRGRSIQYF
TGTGCCAGCAGCCAAGATAGTGGTAGTAGGGGTCGGAGCATTCAGTACTTC
>TRBV18|TRBJ1-1|.|15|.
CASSPPSGMNTEAFF
TGTGCCAGCTCACCGCCAAGCGGTATGAACACTGAAGCTTTCTTT
>TRBV24-1|TRBJ2-3|.|14|.
CATSEPGGTDTQYF
TGTGCCACCAGTGAGCCCGGGGGCACAGATACGCAGTATTTT
>TRBV10-1|TRBJ2-3|.|15|TRBD2
CASSFGGGRPDTQYF
TGCGCCAGCAGCTTCGGTGGCGGGAGGCCAGATACGCAGTATTTT
>TRBV29-1|TRBJ1-1|.|13|TRBD1
CSALRQGRTEAFF
TGCAGCGCCTTAAGACAGGGGAGAACTGAAGCTTTCTTT